A selection of T cell receptor beta chains follows, all from one sample in a study of T cell repertoires in cytomegalovirus infection. One entry per CDR3 protein, called by TCRdb with MiXCR from the reads. The profile shows about 920,000 distinct CDR3 sequences, approximately 31% of them singletons. Their cognate antigens are unknown. Sequencing was performed on cultured CD8+ T cells from PBMCs, taken from culture after CMV antigen stimulation. The receptors come from a human donor in good health (CMV status not recorded). Some clones in this sample may be carry-over from other donors' samples. Each CDR3 is given with its conserved first and last residue. A clone size is listed for some rows: how often the clone was seen (once, few, many), or a class if it is expanded.

V	size	CDR3
TRBV7-7	few	CASSPRTGGGTDTQYF
TRBV7-2	NA	CASSLNGGPESRNNEQFF
TRBV7-6	few	CASSLTGQGASSAGELFF
TRBV7-9	few	CASSPLGRADTQYF
TRBV6-8	NA	CASISDRRNTEAFF
TRBV4-3	few	CASSQARQGYTEAFF
TRBV13	NA	CASSSTGQASTEAFF
TRBV18	NA	CASSLRFRNNEQFF
TRBV12-3/TRBV12-4	few	CASRGQGWEQYF
TRBV28	few	CASSFGEIHSPLHF
TRBV6-2/TRBV6-3	few	CASSYVTTGLVYNEQFF
TRBV7-8	many	CASSLKAGDTEAFF
TRBV7-6	NA	CASSLGEGGDLTDTQYF
TRBV7-3	NA	CASSPHVWEAFF
TRBV19	NA	CASSLPTSGGFDEQFF
TRBV12-5	NA	CASGFSTGAEAFF
TRBV7-2	many	CASSLVAELGQPQHF
TRBV7-9	few	CASSQGSRSPLHF
TRBV7-6	many	CASSLGGSTSGGPNEQFF
TRBV13	few	CASSLGQTAYTEAFF